This T cell receptor (beta chain) stems from a study of cytomegalovirus exposure and HLA in healthy donors. Study details: Unique TCR beta sequences numbering fewer than 130 million came from 190 million or so T cells in an earlier analysis. Unique TCRs from HLA-typed donors, about 78 million of them, were held in an early data release.

A remark on this clone: Its specificity is unknown.

Study-level findings and limits: The authors later linked a missense DCLRE1C variant to TCR beta V- and J-gene trimming. A later analysis found most CMV-associated TCR beta chains apparently HLA-restricted.

The germline gives CDR1 GTSNPN, CDR2 SVGIG (reference sequence). J was trimmed by 5 bases and V by 7 bases; bases with no gene match: 12. The CDR3 contains 14 residues. Researchers ran the PCR with 60 Vbeta and 13 Jbeta primers. TCRdb's copy holds only in-frame clones and misses some; the assay was immunoSEQ multiplex PCR. This sample's table reports more than 50,000 clones. The clonotype comes from a man in his fifties or sixties in good health and CMV-seropositive. V gene TRBV30 combines with J gene TRBJ1-2; 8 nucleotides line up with TRBD1. Sequenced: PBMCs. The DNA of the CDR3 is TGTGCCTCAAACCAGGACAGGGTGATTTATGGCTACACCTTC. Its translation: CASNQDRVIYGYTF.